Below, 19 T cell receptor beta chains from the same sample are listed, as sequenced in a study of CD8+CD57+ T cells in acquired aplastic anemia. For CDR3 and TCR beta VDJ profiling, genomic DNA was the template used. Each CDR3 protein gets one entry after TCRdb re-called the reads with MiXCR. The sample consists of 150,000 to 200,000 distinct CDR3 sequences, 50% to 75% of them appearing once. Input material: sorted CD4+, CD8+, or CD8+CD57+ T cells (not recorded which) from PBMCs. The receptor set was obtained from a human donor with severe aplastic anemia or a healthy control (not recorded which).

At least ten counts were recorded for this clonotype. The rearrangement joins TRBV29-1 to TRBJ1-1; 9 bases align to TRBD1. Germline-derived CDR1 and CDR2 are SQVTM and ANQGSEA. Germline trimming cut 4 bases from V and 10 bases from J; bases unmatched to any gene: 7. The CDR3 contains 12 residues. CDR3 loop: CSVVSSGQGAFF. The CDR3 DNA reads TGCAGCGTTGTAAGCTCGGGACAGGGAGCTTTCTTT.

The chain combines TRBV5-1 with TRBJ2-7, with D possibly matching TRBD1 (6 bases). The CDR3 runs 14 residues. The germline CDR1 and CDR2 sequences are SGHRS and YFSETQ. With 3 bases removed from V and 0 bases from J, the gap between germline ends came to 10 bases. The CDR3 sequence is CASSSDSFSYEQYF. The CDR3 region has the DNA TGCGCCAGCAGCTCGGACAGCTTCTCCTACGAGCAGTACTTC.

DNA for the CDR3: TGTGCCAGCAGCTTAGTTCAGGGTACTGAAGCTTTCTTT. Translation gives CASSLVQGTEAFF. The chain recombines TRBV7-2 with TRBJ1-1; a weak D match, TRBD1 (5 bases). Trimming stripped 1 base from V and 5 bases from J, with 8 bases between. Germline CDR1 SGHTA, CDR2 FQGNSA. The CDR3 consists of 13 residues.

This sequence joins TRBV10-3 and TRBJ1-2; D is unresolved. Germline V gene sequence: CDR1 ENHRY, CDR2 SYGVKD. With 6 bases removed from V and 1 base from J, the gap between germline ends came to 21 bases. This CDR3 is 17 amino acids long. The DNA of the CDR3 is TGTGCCATCAGCGACGACGACGTGCTGAGACTTAACTATGGCTACACCTTC. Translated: CAISDDDVLRLNYGYTF.

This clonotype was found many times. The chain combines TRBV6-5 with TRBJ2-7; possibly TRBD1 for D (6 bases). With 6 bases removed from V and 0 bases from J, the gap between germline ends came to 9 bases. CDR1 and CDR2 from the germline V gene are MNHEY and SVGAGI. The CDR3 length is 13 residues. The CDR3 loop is CASRYRDSYEQYF. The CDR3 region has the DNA TGTGCCAGCAGATACAGGGACTCCTACGAGCAGTACTTC.

The CDR3 DNA follows: TGTGCCAGCAGTTCCGACAGGGCGACGGGAGAGACCCAGTACTTC. Protein sequence: CASSSDRATGETQYF. The genes are TRBV12-3 or TRBV12-4 and TRBJ2-5; 7 bases fit TRBD1. After removal of 4 bases from V and 4 bases from J, the junction contained 9 bases not matched to a gene. The CDR3 is 15 amino acids.

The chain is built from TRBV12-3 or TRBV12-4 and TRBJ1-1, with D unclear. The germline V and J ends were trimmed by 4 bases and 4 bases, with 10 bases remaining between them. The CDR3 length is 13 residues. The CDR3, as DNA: TGTGCCAGCAGTTCATGGGGTAGCACTGAAGCTTTCTTT. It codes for CASSSWGSTEAFF.

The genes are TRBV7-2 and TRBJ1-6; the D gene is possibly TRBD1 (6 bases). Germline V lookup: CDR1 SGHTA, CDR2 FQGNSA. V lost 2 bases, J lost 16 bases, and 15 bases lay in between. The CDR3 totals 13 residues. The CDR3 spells CASSLSFGQRLHF. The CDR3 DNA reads TGTGCCAGCAGCTTATCGTTTGGACAGAGGCTCCACTTT.

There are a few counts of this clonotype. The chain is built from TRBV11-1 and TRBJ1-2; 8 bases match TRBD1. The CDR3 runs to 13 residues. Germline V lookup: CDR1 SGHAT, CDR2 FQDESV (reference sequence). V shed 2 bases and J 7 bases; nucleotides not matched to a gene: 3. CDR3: CASSLQGAGGYTF. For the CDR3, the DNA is TGTGCCAGCAGCTTACAGGGGGCTGGTGGCTACACCTTC.

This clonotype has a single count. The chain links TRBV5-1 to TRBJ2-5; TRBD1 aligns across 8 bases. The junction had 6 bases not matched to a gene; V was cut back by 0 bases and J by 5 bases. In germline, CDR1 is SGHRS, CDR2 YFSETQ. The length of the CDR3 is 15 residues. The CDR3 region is CASSLAGGVWETQYF. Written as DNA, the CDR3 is TGCGCCAGCAGCTTGGCAGGGGGCGTGTGGGAGACCCAGTACTTC. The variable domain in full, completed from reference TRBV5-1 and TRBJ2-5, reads KAGVTQTPRYLIKTRGQQVTLSCSPISGHRSVSWYQQTPGQGLQFLFEYFSETQRNKGNFPGRFSGRQFSNSRSEMNVSTLELGDSALYLCASSLAGGVWETQYFGPGTRLLVL.

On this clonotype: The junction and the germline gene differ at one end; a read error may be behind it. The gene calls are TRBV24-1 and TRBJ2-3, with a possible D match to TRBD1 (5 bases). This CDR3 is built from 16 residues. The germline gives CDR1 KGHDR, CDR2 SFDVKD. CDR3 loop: CATSDQGAQDTDTRYF. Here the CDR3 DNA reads TGTGCCACCAGTGATCAAGGGGCGCAAGACACAGATACGCGGTATTTT.

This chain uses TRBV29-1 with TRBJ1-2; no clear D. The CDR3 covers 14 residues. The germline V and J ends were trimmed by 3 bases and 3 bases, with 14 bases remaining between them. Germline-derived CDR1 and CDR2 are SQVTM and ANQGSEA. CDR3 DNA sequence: TGCAGCGTTGATGAGAGGCCTCTAGACTATGGCTACACCTTC. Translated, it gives CSVDERPLDYGYTF. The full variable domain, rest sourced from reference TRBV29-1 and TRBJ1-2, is SAVISQKPSRDICQRGTSLTIQCQVDSQVTMMFWYRQQPGQSLTLIATANQGSEATYESGFVIDKFPISRPNLTFSTLTVSNMSPEDSSIYLCSVDERPLDYGYTFGSGTRLTVV.

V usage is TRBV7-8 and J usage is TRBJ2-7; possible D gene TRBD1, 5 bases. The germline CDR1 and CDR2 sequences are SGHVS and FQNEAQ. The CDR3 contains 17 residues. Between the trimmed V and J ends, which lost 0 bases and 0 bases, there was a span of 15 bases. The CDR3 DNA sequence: TGTGCCAGCAGCTTAGCGGTGACAGCCGAGAGCTCCTACGAGCAGTACTTC. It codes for CASSLAVTAESSYEQYF.

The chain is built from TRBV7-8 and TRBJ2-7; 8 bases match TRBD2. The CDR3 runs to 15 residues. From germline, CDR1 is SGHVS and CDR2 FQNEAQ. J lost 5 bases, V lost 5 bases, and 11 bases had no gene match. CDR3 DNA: TGTGCCAGCAGCGGACTAGCCTGGAGTGGCGACGAGCAGTACTTC. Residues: CASSGLAWSGDEQYF.

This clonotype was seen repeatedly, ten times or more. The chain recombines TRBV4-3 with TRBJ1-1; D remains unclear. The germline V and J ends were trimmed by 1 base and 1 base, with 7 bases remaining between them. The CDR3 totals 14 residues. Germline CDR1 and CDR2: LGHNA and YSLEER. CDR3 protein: CASSQGQKNTEAFF. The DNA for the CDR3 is TGCGCCAGCAGCCAAGGACAAAAGAACACTGAAGCTTTCTTT.

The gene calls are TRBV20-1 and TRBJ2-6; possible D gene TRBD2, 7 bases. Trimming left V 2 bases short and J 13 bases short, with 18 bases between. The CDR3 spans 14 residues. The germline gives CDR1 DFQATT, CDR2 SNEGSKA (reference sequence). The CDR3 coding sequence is TGCAGTGCTAGACAGGCGGGGGCACCTTTGGTCCTGACTTTC. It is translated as CSARQAGAPLVLTF.

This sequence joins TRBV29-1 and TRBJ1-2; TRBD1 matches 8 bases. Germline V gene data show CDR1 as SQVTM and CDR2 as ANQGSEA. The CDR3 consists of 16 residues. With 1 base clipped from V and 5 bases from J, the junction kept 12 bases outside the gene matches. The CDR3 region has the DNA TGCAGCGTTGAAGTCGGGCAGGGGGCGATGTCTTATGGCTACACCTTC. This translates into CSVEVGQGAMSYGYTF.

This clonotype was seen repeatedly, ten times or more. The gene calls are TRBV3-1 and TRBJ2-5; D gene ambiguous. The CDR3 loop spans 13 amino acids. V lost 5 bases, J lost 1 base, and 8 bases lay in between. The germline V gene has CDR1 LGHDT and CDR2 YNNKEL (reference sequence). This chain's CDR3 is CASSDRVQETQYF. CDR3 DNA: TGTGCCAGCAGCGACCGCGTCCAAGAGACCCAGTACTTC.

CDR3 sequence (DNA): TGTGCCAGCAGCTTTGGGGGGGTAGATCTGTATGGCTACACCTTC. As protein: CASSFGGVDLYGYTF. This chain links TRBV7-2 with TRBJ1-2; TRBD1 is a possible D gene (5 bases). CDR3 size: 15 residues. CDR1 is SGHTA and CDR2 is FQGNSA in the germline V gene. Between the trimmed V and J ends, which lost 3 bases and 5 bases, there was a span of 16 bases.